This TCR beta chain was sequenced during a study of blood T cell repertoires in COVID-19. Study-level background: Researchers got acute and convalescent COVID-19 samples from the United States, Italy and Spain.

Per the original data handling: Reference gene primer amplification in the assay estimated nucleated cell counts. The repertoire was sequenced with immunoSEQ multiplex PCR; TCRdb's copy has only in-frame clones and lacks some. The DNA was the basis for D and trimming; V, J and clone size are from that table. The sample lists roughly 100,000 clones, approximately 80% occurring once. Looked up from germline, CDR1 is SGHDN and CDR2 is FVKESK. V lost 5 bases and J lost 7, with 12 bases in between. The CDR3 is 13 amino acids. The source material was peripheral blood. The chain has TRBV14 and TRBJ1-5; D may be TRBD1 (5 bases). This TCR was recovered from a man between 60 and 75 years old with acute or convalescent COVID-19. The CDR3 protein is CASSAGPKQPQHF. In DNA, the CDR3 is TGTGCCAGCAGCGCAGGGCCGAAACAGCCCCAGCATTTT.